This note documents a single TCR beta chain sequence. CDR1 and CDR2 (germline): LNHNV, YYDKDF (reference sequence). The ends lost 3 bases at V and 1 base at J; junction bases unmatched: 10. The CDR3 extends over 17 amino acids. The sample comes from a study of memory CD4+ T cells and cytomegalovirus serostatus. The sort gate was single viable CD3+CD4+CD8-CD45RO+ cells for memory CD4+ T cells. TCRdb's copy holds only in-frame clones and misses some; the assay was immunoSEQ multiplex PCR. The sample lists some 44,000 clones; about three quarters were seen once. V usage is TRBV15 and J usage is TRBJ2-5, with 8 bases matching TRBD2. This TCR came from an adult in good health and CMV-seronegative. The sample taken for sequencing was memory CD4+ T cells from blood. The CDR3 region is CATSSPGSGATQETQYF. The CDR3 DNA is TGTGCCACCAGCAGCCCTGGTAGCGGGGCTACCCAAGAGACCCAGTACTTC.